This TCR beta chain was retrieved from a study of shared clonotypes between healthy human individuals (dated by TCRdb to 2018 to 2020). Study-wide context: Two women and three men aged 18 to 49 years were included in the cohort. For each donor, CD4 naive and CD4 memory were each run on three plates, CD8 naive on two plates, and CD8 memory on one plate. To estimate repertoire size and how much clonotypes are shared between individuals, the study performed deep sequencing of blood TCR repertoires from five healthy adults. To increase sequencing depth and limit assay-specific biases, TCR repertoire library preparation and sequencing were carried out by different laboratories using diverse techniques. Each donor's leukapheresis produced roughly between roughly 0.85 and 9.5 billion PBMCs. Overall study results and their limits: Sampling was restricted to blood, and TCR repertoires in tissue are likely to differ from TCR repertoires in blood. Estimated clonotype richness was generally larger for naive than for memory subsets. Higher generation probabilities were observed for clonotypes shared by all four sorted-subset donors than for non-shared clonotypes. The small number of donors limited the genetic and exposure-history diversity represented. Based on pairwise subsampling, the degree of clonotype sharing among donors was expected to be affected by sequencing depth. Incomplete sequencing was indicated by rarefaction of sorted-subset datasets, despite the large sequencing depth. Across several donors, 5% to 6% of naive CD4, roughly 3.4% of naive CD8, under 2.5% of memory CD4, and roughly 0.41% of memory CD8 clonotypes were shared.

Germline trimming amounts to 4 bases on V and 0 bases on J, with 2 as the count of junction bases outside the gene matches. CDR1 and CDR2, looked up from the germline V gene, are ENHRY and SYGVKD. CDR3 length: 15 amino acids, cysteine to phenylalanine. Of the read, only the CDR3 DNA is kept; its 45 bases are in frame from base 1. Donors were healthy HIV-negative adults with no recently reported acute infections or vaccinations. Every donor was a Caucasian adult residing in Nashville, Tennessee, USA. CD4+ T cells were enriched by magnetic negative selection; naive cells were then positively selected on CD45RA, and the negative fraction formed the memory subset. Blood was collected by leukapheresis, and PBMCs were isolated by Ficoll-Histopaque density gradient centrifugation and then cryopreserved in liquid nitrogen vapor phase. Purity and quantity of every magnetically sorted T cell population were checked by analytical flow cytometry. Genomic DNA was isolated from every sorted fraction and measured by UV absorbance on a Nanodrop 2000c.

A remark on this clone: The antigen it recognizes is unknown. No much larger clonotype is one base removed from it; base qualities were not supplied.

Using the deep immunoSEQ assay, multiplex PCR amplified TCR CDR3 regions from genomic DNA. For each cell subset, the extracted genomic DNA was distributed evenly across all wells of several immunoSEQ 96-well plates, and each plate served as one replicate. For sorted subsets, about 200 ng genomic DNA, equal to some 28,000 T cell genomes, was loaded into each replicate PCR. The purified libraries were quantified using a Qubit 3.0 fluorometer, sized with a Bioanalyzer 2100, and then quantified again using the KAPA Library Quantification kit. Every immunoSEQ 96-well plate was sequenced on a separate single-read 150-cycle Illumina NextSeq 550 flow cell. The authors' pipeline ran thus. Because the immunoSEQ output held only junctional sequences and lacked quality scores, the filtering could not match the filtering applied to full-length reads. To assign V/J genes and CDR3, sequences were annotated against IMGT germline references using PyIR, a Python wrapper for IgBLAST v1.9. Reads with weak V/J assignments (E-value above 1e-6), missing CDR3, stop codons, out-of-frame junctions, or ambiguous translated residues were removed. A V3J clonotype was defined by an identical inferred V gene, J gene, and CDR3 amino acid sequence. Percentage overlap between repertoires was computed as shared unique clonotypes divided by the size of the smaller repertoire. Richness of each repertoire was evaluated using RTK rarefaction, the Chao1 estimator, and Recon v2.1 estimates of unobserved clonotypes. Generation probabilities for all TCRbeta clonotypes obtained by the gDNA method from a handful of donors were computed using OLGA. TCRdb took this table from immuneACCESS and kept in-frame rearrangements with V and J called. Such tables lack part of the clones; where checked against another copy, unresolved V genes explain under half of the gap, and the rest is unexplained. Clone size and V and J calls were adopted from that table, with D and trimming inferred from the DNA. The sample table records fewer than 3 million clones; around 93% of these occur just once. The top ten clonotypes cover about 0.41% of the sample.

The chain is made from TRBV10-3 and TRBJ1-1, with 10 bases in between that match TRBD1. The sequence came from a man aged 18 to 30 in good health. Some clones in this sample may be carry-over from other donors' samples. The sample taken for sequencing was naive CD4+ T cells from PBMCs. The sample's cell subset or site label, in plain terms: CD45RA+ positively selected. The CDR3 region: CAISAGTGVNTEAFF. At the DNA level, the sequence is TGTGCCATCAGTGCCGGGACAGGGGTGAACACTGAAGCTTTCTTT.